These T cell receptor beta chains were read from a single sample in a study of PD-1 blockade in mismatch repair-deficient tumors. This table comes from immunoSEQ multiplex PCR, and its TCRdb copy is limited to in-frame clones, with some not included. The table lists approximately 60,000 clones, roughly 88% of them singletons. The sample consisted of peripheral blood, taken 52 weeks after starting pembrolizumab. Receptor source: an adult with mismatch repair-deficient cancer. CDR3s include the opening cysteine and the closing phenylalanine or tryptophan. A D gene is named only where the DNA matches it firmly. Part of the rows lack a size; the others show once, few, many or a class for expanded clones.

once	TRBV19	TRBD1	TRBJ2-2	CASSRVSGTGRTGELFF	TGTGCCAGTAGCCGAGTATCCGGGACAGGGAGGACCGGGGAGCTGTTTTTT
.	TRBV4-1	.	TRBJ2-1	CASRVKDRYNEQFF	TGCGCCAGCAGGGTTAAAGACAGGTACAATGAGCAGTTCTTC
few	TRBV19	.	TRBJ2-3	CASSIGAGTDTQYF	TGTGCCAGTAGTATAGGGGCAGGGACCGATACGCAGTATTTT
.	TRBV7-9	.	TRBJ2-1	CASSSSSGIYYNEQFF	TGTGCCAGCAGCTCTTCATCCGGGATATACTACAATGAGCAGTTCTTC
.	TRBV14	.	TRBJ1-3	CASSQDRGRLSGNTIYF	TGTGCCAGCAGCCAAGATCGGGGACGGCTCTCTGGAAACACCATATATTTT
.	TRBV2	.	TRBJ2-2	CASKVLAGELFF	TGTGCCAGCAAGGTCTTGGCCGGGGAGCTGTTTTTT
.	TRBV7-3	.	TRBJ2-3	CASSLTGTAWDTQYF	TGTGCCAGCAGCTTAACAGGGACGGCTTGGGATACGCAGTATTTT
.	TRBV4-1	TRBD2	TRBJ2-7	CASSHRLAPSYEQYF	TGCGCCAGCAGCCATCGACTAGCCCCTTCCTACGAGCAGTACTTC
.	TRBV20-1	TRBD1	TRBJ2-7	CSARTGREQYF	TGCAGTGCGAGGACAGGGAGGGAGCAGTACTTC
.	TRBV10-3	TRBD2	TRBJ2-1	CAISGEGSSYNEQFF	TGTGCCATCAGTGGGGAGGGGAGCTCCTACAATGAGCAGTTCTTC
.	TRBV5-4	.	TRBJ1-2	CASSLNGDYGYTF	TGTGCCAGCAGCTTAAACGGTGACTATGGCTACACCTTC
.	TRBV5-6	TRBD2	TRBJ2-1	CASSLGGSGNEQFF	TGTGCCAGCAGCTTGGGCGGGAGCGGGAATGAGCAGTTCTTC
.	TRBV30	TRBD1	TRBJ2-7	CAWSPGQGYEQYF	TGTGCCTGGAGTCCGGGACAGGGATACGAGCAGTACTTC
.	TRBV28	.	TRBJ1-4	CASSFFQNNEKLFF	TGTGCCAGCAGTTTCTTCCAGAATAATGAAAAACTGTTTTTT
.	TRBV19	TRBD1	TRBJ1-1	CASTHARQGFNTEAFF	TGTGCCAGTACCCATGCCCGACAGGGATTCAACACTGAAGCTTTCTTT
.	TRBV5-4	.	TRBJ2-2	CASSQVSEITGELFF	TGTGCCAGCAGCCAAGTATCTGAAATCACCGGGGAGCTGTTTTTT
.	TRBV27	TRBD1	TRBJ1-5	CASSPTGGGQPQHF	TGTGCCAGCAGCCCCACAGGGGGCGGCCAGCCCCAGCATTTT
once	TRBV27	.	TRBJ2-6	CASSPRDSHSGANVLTF	TGTGCCAGCAGTCCGAGGGACTCGCACTCTGGGGCCAACGTCCTGACTTTC
.	TRBV28	TRBD1	TRBJ1-5	CASRNRGPGYQPQHF	TGTGCCAGCAGAAACAGGGGGCCGGGGTATCAGCCCCAGCATTTT
.	TRBV7-9	TRBD2	TRBJ2-5	CASSLSTGGSWQETQYF	TGTGCCAGCAGCTTGTCAACGGGGGGGAGTTGGCAAGAGACCCAGTACTTC
.	TRBV4-3	.	TRBJ1-1	CASSQDRGLGTEAFF	TGCGCCAGCAGCCAAGATAGAGGGCTAGGCACTGAAGCTTTCTTT
.	TRBV30	.	TRBJ2-7	CAWSAQQNEQYF	TGTGCCTGGAGCGCCCAACAGAACGAGCAGTACTTC
.	TRBV10-3	TRBD2	TRBJ2-3	CAISESREGPDTQYF	TGTGCCATCAGTGAGTCGCGGGAGGGCCCAGATACGCAGTATTTT
few	TRBV29-1	TRBD2	TRBJ2-7	CSGLAGSGEQYF	TGCAGCGGACTAGCGGGGAGTGGGGAGCAGTACTTC
.	TRBV28	.	TRBJ2-1	CASSSSTAYNEQFF	TGTGCCAGCAGTTCCTCGACAGCTTACAATGAGCAGTTCTTC
.	TRBV7-9	TRBD1	TRBJ1-3	CASSRQGMGSGNTIYF	TGTGCCAGCAGCCGACAGGGGATGGGGTCCGGAAACACCATATATTTT
.	TRBV19	TRBD1	TRBJ1-2	CASSIVWTGDYGYTF	TGTGCCAGTAGTATAGTTTGGACAGGCGACTATGGCTACACCTTC
.	TRBV5-5	.	TRBJ2-7	CASSTASYEQYF	TGTGCCAGCAGCACAGCCTCCTACGAGCAGTACTTC
.	TRBV7-6	.	TRBJ2-7	CASSLGGGTEQYF	TGTGCCAGCAGCTTAGGTGGGGGGACCGAGCAGTACTTC
.	TRBV7-9	TRBD2	TRBJ2-7	CASSFPPGGSGGYYEQYF	TGTGCCAGCAGCTTCCCTCCGGGGGGTAGCGGGGGTTACTACGAGCAGTACTTC
.	TRBV29-1	.	TRBJ1-2	CSVEVQDSNYGYTF	TGCAGCGTTGAAGTACAGGACAGTAATTATGGCTACACCTTC
few	TRBV6-1	TRBD1	TRBJ2-7	CASRAGTGTYEQYF	TGTGCCAGCAGGGCCGGGACAGGGACCTACGAGCAGTACTTC
.	TRBV4-1	.	TRBJ2-7	CASSQGGYEQYF	TGCGCCAGCAGCCAAGGGGGCTACGAGCAGTACTTC
.	TRBV4-2	TRBD1	TRBJ2-2	CASSQGTGGTGELFF	TGTGCCAGCAGCCAAGGGACAGGGGGTACCGGGGAGCTGTTTTTT
.	TRBV7-9	.	TRBJ2-3	CASSSPSTSSTDTQYF	TGTGCCAGCAGCTCCCCATCAACTAGTAGCACAGATACGCAGTATTTT
.	TRBV7-2	.	TRBJ1-2	CASRRPGPVGYTF	TGTGCCAGCAGACGCCCAGGGCCTGTGGGCTACACCTTC
.	TRBV30	.	TRBJ1-4	CAYGKNEKLFF	TGTGCCTATGGGAAGAATGAAAAACTGTTTTTT
.	TRBV19	TRBD1	TRBJ2-7	CASSISGTASYEQYF	TGTGCCAGTAGTATTTCCGGGACAGCTTCCTACGAGCAGTACTTC
.	TRBV6-1	TRBD2	TRBJ2-3	CASSERRLAVNTDTQYF	TGTGCCAGCAGTGAACGAAGACTAGCGGTTAACACAGATACGCAGTATTTT
.	TRBV19	.	TRBJ2-7	CASSDGMNYEQYF	TGTGCCAGTAGTGACGGGATGAACTACGAGCAGTACTTC
.	TRBV10-3	TRBD2	TRBJ2-3	CAISAPSSGRRADTQYF	TGTGCCATCAGTGCCCCCTCTAGCGGGAGGCGAGCAGATACGCAGTATTTT
.	TRBV7-8	.	TRBJ2-7	CASAQGGYEQYF	TGTGCCAGCGCCCAAGGGGGGTACGAGCAGTACTTC
.	TRBV4-1	TRBD1	TRBJ1-5	CASSHPRGQGESNQPQHF	TGCGCCAGCAGCCATCCAAGAGGACAGGGGGAAAGCAATCAGCCCCAGCATTTT
.	TRBV7-6	.	TRBJ2-3	CASSLAGEGAPPDTQYF	TGTGCCAGCAGCTTAGCAGGGGAAGGGGCGCCACCGGATACGCAGTATTTT
few	TRBV2	.	TRBJ2-1	CASRDNEQFF	TGTGCCAGCAGAGACAATGAGCAGTTCTTC
.	TRBV6-1	TRBD1	TRBJ2-6	CASSEGQSGANVLTF	TGTGCCAGCAGTGAGGGACAGTCTGGGGCCAACGTCCTGACTTTC
.	TRBV19	.	TRBJ1-2	CASRDRGIGYTF	TGTGCCAGTAGAGACAGAGGTATCGGCTACACCTTC
.	TRBV27	.	TRBJ1-4	CASRDDTGNDEKLFF	TGTGCCAGCAGGGACGATACGGGGAACGATGAAAAACTGTTTTTT
.	TRBV11-3	TRBD1	TRBJ1-2	CASSYRGEGYTF	TGTGCCAGCAGCTACAGGGGGGAGGGCTACACCTTC
.	TRBV21-1	.	TRBJ1-1	CASKGGSSRTEAFF	TGTGCCAGCAAGGGAGGGTCGTCGAGGACTGAAGCTTTCTTT
.	TRBV19	.	TRBJ1-2	CASSKGPTNYGYTF	TGTGCCAGTAGTAAGGGACCCACTAACTATGGCTACACCTTC
few	TRBV27	TRBD2	TRBJ2-7	CASSPPGGAGGYEQYF	TGTGCCAGCAGCCCCCCCGGGGGGGCGGGAGGTTACGAGCAGTACTTC
.	TRBV11-2	.	TRBJ2-7	CASSLGGTGGSYEQYF	TGTGCCAGCAGCTTGGGAGGGACAGGAGGGTCCTACGAGCAGTACTTC
.	TRBV30	.	TRBJ1-1	CAWSVRGTEAFF	TGTGCCTGGAGTGTTCGGGGCACTGAAGCTTTCTTT
.	TRBV21-1	.	TRBJ2-3	CASTQSKGSGTDTQYF	TGTGCCAGCACCCAGAGCAAGGGTTCCGGCACAGATACGCAGTATTTT